This entry features one T cell receptor (beta chain) sequence. One end of the junction varies from germline; a read error may be responsible. Profiled with immunoSEQ multiplex PCR; TCRdb holds only in-frame clones, not every one. The table has 60,000 to 65,000 clones, 92% seen once. Germline CDR1 LNHDA, CDR2 SQIVND (reference sequence). The CDR3 length is 15 residues. This entry comes from a study of OX40 agonist ivuxolimab in advanced cancers. The rearrangement links TRBV19 to TRBJ2-1, with 7 positions matching TRBD1. The sample was CD4+ or CD8+ T cells sorted from blood, taken in a trial of the OX40 agonist ivuxolimab. This clonotype was obtained from an adult with an advanced solid tumor such as melanoma, head and neck, liver or kidney cancer. The CDR3 coding sequence is TGTGCCAGTAGTATCACCGCCAATAAGGGACAGCCCGCTCTCTTC. It translates to CASSITANKGQPALF.